The TCR beta chain described here comes from a study of cytomegalovirus exposure and HLA in healthy donors. This clone was observed a few times. Its matching antigen is unknown. This same CDR3 is encoded by further DNA sequences in the sample. Study-level results: The study labeled 150 to 200 TCR beta chains cytomegalovirus-associated. A missense DCLRE1C variant was associated with V- and J-gene trimming of TCR beta chains in a later analysis, and an independent cohort replicated the association. Reports state that TCR beta sequences accurately predicted most subjects' HLA-A and HLA-B alleles.

PCR was performed using 60 Vbeta and 13 Jbeta primers. As handled by the study authors: As a later analysis found, there were tens of millions of unique TCR beta chains, of which around 9.9 million were shared. Profiling relied on immunoSEQ multiplex PCR, and the TCRdb table lists in-frame clones only, not all of them. V and J calls and clone size come straight from that table; D and trimming were deduced from the DNA. The table shows roughly 120,000 clones, with 76% occurring only once. CDR3 length equals 14 residues. The V end was cut by 0 bases, the J end by 3 bases, with 9 bases between. Germline CDR1 reads SGHRS; CDR2 reads YFSETQ.

The source is a man aged 50-60 years in good health and CMV-seropositive. The sequencing sample was made of PBMCs. The chain couples TRBV5-1 to TRBJ1-2; no clear D. DNA of the CDR3: TGCGCCAGCAGCTTGGTCCCAGAGGACTATGGCTACACCTTC. This encodes CASSLVPEDYGYTF.